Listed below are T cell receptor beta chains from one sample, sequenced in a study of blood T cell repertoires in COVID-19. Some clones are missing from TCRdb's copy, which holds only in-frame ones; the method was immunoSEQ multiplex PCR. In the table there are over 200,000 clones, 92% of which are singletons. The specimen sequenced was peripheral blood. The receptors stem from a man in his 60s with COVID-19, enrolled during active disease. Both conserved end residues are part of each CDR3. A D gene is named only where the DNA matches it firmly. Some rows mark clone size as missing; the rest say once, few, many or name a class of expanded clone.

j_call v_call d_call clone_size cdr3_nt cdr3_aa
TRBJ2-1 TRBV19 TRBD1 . TGTGCCAGTAGTATTTCGGGACAGGGGGTAAATGAGCAGTTCTTC CASSISGQGVNEQFF
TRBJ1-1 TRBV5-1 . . TGCGCCAGCAGCCTATCGGGACAGAACACTGAAGCTTTCTTT CASSLSGQNTEAFF
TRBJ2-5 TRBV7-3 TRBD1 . TGTGCCAGCAGCTTATTTGGGACAGGGGAGGAGACCCAGTACTTC CASSLFGTGEETQYF
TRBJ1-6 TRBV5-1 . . TGCGCCAGCACATGGGAGGCACGTAGCTCCTATAATTCACCCCTCCACTTT CASTWEARSSYNSPLHF
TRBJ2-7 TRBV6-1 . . TGTGCCAGCAGTGAAGCGCGGGGGCCCTACGAGCAGTACTTC CASSEARGPYEQYF
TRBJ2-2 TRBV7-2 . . TGTGCCAGCAGCTCTCAGGCACCGTACACCGGGGAGCTGTTTTTT CASSSQAPYTGELFF
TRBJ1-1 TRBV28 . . TGTGCCACCACTGACATCACGAACACTGAAGCTTTCTTT CATTDITNTEAFF
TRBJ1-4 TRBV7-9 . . TGTGCCAGCAGCTTAAATGATATCGCGGGAGCCACTAATGAAAAACTGTTTTTT CASSLNDIAGATNEKLFF
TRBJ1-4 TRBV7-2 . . TGTGCCAGCAGCTTACGACAGAAAAATGAAAAACTGTTTTTT CASSLRQKNEKLFF
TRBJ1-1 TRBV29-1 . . TGCAGCGTTAACGGACAGCGGGAAAACACTGAAGCTTTCTTT CSVNGQRENTEAFF
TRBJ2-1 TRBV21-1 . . TGTGCCAGCAGCACCGGGGAGAGCTCCTACAATGAGCAGTTCTTC CASSTGESSYNEQFF
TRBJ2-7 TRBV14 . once TGTGCCAGCAGCGGCTTACAGGCGGAGGGGTCCGAGCAGTACTTC CASSGLQAEGSEQYF
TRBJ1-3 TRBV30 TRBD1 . TGTGCCTGGGGACAGGGGCCGGTCTCTGGAAACACCATATATTTT CAWGQGPVSGNTIYF